The source of this T cell receptor (beta chain) is a study of blood T cell repertoires in COVID-19. Study information: The study drew acute and convalescent COVID-19 samples from the United States, Italy and Spain. Sample material is recorded as cDNA or gDNA derived from T cells, B-cell-depleted T cells, or PBMCs.

Original processing notes: Amplification from reference gene primers served as the basis for estimated nucleated cell counts. Profiled with immunoSEQ multiplex PCR; TCRdb holds only in-frame clones, not every one. The DNA was the basis for D and trimming; V, J and clone size are from that table. This sample has about 130,000 clones, with less than 90% found just once. The V end was cut by 2 bases, the J end by 2 bases, with 11 bases between. CDR3 length: 15 residues. Germline CDR1 and CDR2: SGDLS and YYNGEE. The TCR was taken from a man older than 75 with active or convalescent COVID-19. This chain joins TRBV9 and TRBJ1-3; perhaps TRBD1 as D (5 bases). The sample taken for sequencing was peripheral blood. This chain's CDR3 is CASSVGGIAGNTIYF. The CDR3 DNA follows: TGTGCCAGCAGCGTCGGGGGGATCGCTGGAAACACCATATATTTT.